The 28 T cell receptor beta chains presented below share a single source sample, sequenced in a study of T-cell memory formation after mild COVID-19. Using its own MiXCR run on the 5' RACE reads, TCRdb lists one record per CDR3 protein. The table shows around 250,000 distinct CDR3 sequences, with 15% to 20% occurring only once. The source material was PBMCs or a T cell subset sorted from them (not recorded which). Receptors were obtained from a man aged 18-30 years who had mild COVID-19 (a few samples of this study predate the infection). Cell type and time point are not known.

The V gene is TRBV20-1, the J gene TRBJ2-1; no firm D call. Trimming left V 6 bases short and J 2 bases short, with 14 bases between. This CDR3 has 14 amino acids. Germline V gives CDR1 DFQATT, CDR2 SNEGSKA (reference sequence). This CDR3 reads CSAPRMSAYNEQFF. The CDR3, as DNA: TGCAGTGCCCCTCGGATGAGCGCCTACAATGAGCAGTTCTTC.

The chain links TRBV6-5 to TRBJ1-6; D is ambiguous. V lost 0 bases and J 8 bases, leaving 11 bases between the germline ends. The CDR3 runs 15 residues. Germline V CDR1 and CDR2: MNHEY, SVGAGI. The CDR3 is CASSYSGSGDSPLHF. The CDR3 DNA reads TGTGCCAGCAGTTACTCGGGGTCTGGGGATTCACCCCTCCACTTT.

The chain couples TRBV29-1 to TRBJ2-2; D gene ambiguous. Per the germline V gene, CDR1 is SQVTM and CDR2 is ANQGSEA. The CDR3 has 13 amino acids. The germline V and J ends were trimmed by 5 bases and 1 base, with 8 bases remaining between them. CDR3 amino acids: CSVLRQNTGELFF. CDR3 DNA sequence: TGCAGCGTTCTTCGACAGAACACCGGGGAGCTGTTTTTT.

This clonotype was seen a handful of times. The chain is built from TRBV27 and TRBJ2-4; D is perhaps TRBD1 (5 bases). Germline V gene data show CDR1 as MNHEY and CDR2 as SMNVEV (reference sequence). The CDR3 is 15 amino acids. Trimming removed 6 bases at V and 0 bases at J, with 12 bases between. The DNA for the CDR3 is TGTGCCAGCAGGTCAGGGTTCGTAGCCAAAAACATTCAGTACTTC. Its protein is CASRSGFVAKNIQYF.

This clonotype was detected a few times. The CDR3 loop is CASSQRTGVLEQYF. The CDR3 nucleotides are TGTGCCAGCAGTCAACGGACAGGGGTACTCGAGCAGTACTTC. The chain combines TRBV7-6 with TRBJ2-7; 9 nucleotides line up with TRBD1. The CDR3 extends over 14 amino acids. J was trimmed by 6 bases and V by 6 bases; bases with no gene match: 9. The V gene's germline CDR1 is SGHVS and CDR2 FNYEAQ.

The rearrangement links TRBV7-2 to TRBJ2-2; D is possibly TRBD1 (5 bases). The germline CDR1 and CDR2 sequences are SGHTA and FQGNSA. The CDR3 loop spans 14 amino acids. Deletions cut 7 bases from V and 3 bases from J, with 12 bases between. The CDR3 sequence is CASTNTGDTGELFF. For the CDR3, the DNA is TGTGCCAGCACCAATACAGGCGACACCGGGGAGCTGTTTTTT.

This clonotype appeared many times. The rearrangement uses TRBV7-2 and TRBJ2-5; D is ambiguous. CDR3 length: 14 amino acids. With 2 bases removed from V and 7 bases from J, the gap between germline ends came to 14 bases. CDR1 is SGHTA and CDR2 is FQGNSA in the germline V gene. In DNA form, the CDR3 reads TGTGCCAGCAGCTTACTAGAGCGATGGGGGACCCAGTACTTC. This sequence encodes CASSLLERWGTQYF.

This clonotype was picked up many times. The J gene is TRBJ2-5, the V gene TRBV15; D could derive from TRBD1 or TRBD2 (5 bases each). CDR1 is LNHNV and CDR2 is YYDKDF in the germline V gene (reference sequence). The CDR3 sequence is 15 residues long. V lost 0 bases and J lost 1, with 9 bases in between. The CDR3 region has the DNA TGTGCCACCAGCAGAGATCTCGGGACCCAAGAGACCCAGTACTTC. Protein sequence: CATSRDLGTQETQYF.

The chain is built from TRBV4-3 and TRBJ1-2; D unresolved. The V gene lost 0 bases and the J gene lost 6 bases, with 11 bases spanning the gap. This CDR3 region has 14 residues. Germline V gene sequence: CDR1 LGHNA, CDR2 YSLEER. CDR3 region: CASSQEVGSDGYTF. The CDR3 region has the DNA TGCGCCAGCAGCCAAGAGGTCGGTTCAGATGGCTACACCTTC.

This sequence joins TRBV6-5 and TRBJ2-6; no firm D call. CDR3 length equals 15 residues. Trimming took 2 bases from V and 2 from J, leaving 7 bases between them. Germline V gene lookup returns CDR1 MNHEY and CDR2 SVGAGI. For the CDR3, the DNA is TGTGCCAGCAGTTACGGTCCAGCTGGGGCCAACGTCCTGACTTTC. The encoded protein is CASSYGPAGANVLTF.

The J gene is TRBJ2-1, the V gene TRBV29-1; 9 positions match TRBD1. The CDR3 length is 13 residues. With 6 bases clipped from V and 6 bases from J, the junction kept 6 bases outside the gene matches. The V gene's germline CDR1 is SQVTM and CDR2 ANQGSEA. CDR3 loop: CSVQTTGGNEQFF. CDR3 DNA: TGCAGCGTCCAGACGACAGGGGGCAATGAGCAGTTCTTC.

The table lists this clonotype with a few counts. This chain links TRBV5-1 with TRBJ2-1, with 8 bases fitting TRBD2. The CDR3 is 14 residues long. The junction had 6 bases not matched to a gene; V was cut back by 8 bases and J by 2 bases. CDR1 and CDR2 from the germline V gene are SGHRS and YFSETQ. The CDR3 DNA reads TGCGCCAGTAGACGCGGGGGGCCCTACAATGAGCAGTTCTTC. This translates into CASRRGGPYNEQFF.

This clonotype has a handful of counts. The chain employs TRBV7-6 and TRBJ2-1; weak D call: TRBD2 (7 bases). The germline V and J ends were trimmed by 0 bases and 8 bases, with 20 bases remaining between them. Germline CDR1 SGHVS, CDR2 FNYEAQ. The CDR3 is 17 amino acids. CDR3 DNA sequence: TGTGCCAGCAGCTTAGCGGACGTCTATGCGGGGGCGTATGAGCAGTTCTTC. Translation: CASSLADVYAGAYEQFF.

The V and J genes are TRBV15 and TRBJ2-3; the match to TRBD1 covers 12 bases. The germline V gene has CDR1 LNHNV and CDR2 YYDKDF (reference sequence). The CDR3 covers 17 residues. After removal of 7 bases from V and 5 bases from J, the junction contained 13 bases not matched to a gene. The CDR3 sequence: CATTQGPGDRGLDTQYF. For the CDR3, the DNA is TGTGCCACCACCCAAGGACCAGGGGACAGGGGGCTAGATACGCAGTATTTT.

The chain has TRBV20-1 and TRBJ2-2, with TRBD2 matching 10 bases. Germline loops: CDR1 DFQATT, CDR2 SNEGSKA (reference sequence). V was clipped by 3 bases and J by 6 bases; unmatched bases: 7. The CDR3 sequence is 15 residues long. The CDR3 DNA reads as TGCAGTGCTAGTATTCTAGCGGGGGTCGCCGGGGAGCTGTTTTTT. This codes for CSASILAGVAGELFF.

This clonotype was seen only a few times. V usage is TRBV27 and J usage is TRBJ2-5; D uncertain. In germline, CDR1 is MNHEY, CDR2 SMNVEV (reference sequence). The CDR3 sequence is 15 residues long. V was trimmed by 3 bases and J by 6 bases, leaving 17 bases between them. This chain's CDR3 is CASSLSEGARKTQYF. Written as DNA, the CDR3 is TGTGCCAGCAGTTTGTCCGAAGGAGCGAGGAAGACCCAGTACTTC.

The rearrangement uses TRBV5-1 and TRBJ2-4; D gene unclear. Trimming shortened V by 4 bases and J by 1 base, and 12 bases separated the two germline ends. This CDR3 has 15 residues. The germline CDR1 and CDR2 sequences are SGHRS and YFSETQ. The CDR3 sequence: CASSPEPYAKNIQYF. The CDR3 region has the DNA TGCGCCAGCAGCCCGGAACCTTATGCCAAAAACATTCAGTACTTC.

The table lists this clonotype with many counts. The gene calls are TRBV20-1 and TRBJ2-3; TRBD1 matches 8 bases. The CDR3 is 14 residues long. V shed 3 bases, J shed 3 bases, and the junction held 5 bases outside the gene matches. Germline V lookup: CDR1 DFQATT, CDR2 SNEGSKA (reference sequence). The CDR3, as DNA: TGCAGTGCTAGGCAGGGGGCGCGAACAGATACGCAGTATTTT. Its protein product is CSARQGARTDTQYF.

This clonotype appeared a few times. The chain combines TRBV20-1 with TRBJ1-1; 7 nucleotides agree with TRBD1. The CDR3 runs 15 residues. The V segment lost 6 bases and the J segment 1 base; nucleotides outside the gene matches: 11. CDR1 and CDR2 (germline): DFQATT, SNEGSKA (reference sequence). CDR3 nucleotides: TGCAGTGCCCGACAGGGTAGGAGGGAGAACACTGAAGCTTTCTTT. It encodes CSARQGRRENTEAFF.

The gene calls are TRBV10-2 and TRBJ2-5, with TRBD2 identical over 11 bases. The junction had 9 bases not matched to a gene; V was cut back by 6 bases and J by 9 bases. The CDR3 is 14 residues long. CDR1 is WSHSY, CDR2 SAAADI, per germline. In DNA, the CDR3 is TGCGCCAGCAGACTAGCGGGGGTGCTTTCGGCCCAGTACTTC. It translates to CASRLAGVLSAQYF.

This sequence joins TRBV27 and TRBJ1-6, with D uncertain. This CDR3 is 15 amino acids long. Germline CDR1 is MNHEY and CDR2 is SMNVEV (reference sequence). With 7 bases removed from V and 5 bases from J, the gap between germline ends came to 15 bases. In DNA, the CDR3 is TGTGCCAGCAAGTCTTGGGGAGTCGATAATTCACCCCTCCACTTT. Encoded protein: CASKSWGVDNSPLHF.

This clonotype was seen at least ten times. The rearrangement joins TRBV6-6 to TRBJ1-1, with D unresolved. This CDR3 has 13 amino acids. Germline loops: CDR1 MNHNY, CDR2 SVGAGI (reference sequence). V was pared by 3 bases and J by 11 bases, with 16 bases between. The DNA for the CDR3 is TGTGCCAGCAGTTATCAGCCCGGCCGCGGGGCTTTCTTT. This sequence encodes CASSYQPGRGAFF.

The chain carries TRBV28 and TRBJ2-2; D might be TRBD2 (5 bases). V lost 1 base, J lost 6 bases, and 18 bases lay in between. The CDR3 has 17 amino acids. The germline gives CDR1 MDHEN, CDR2 SYDVKM. The CDR3 region has the DNA TGTGCCAGCAGTTTATTAGTCACTAGTTTTATCCCCGGGGAGCTGTTTTTT. It specifies CASSLLVTSFIPGELFF. Supplemented by reference TRBV28 and TRBJ2-2, the full variable domain reads DVKVTQSSRYLVKRTGEKVFLECVQDMDHENMFWYRQDPGLGLRLIYFSYDVKMKEKGDIPEGYSVSREKKERFSLILESASTNQTSMYLCASSLLVTSFIPGELFFGEGSRLTVL.

Written as DNA, the CDR3 is TGCGCCAGCAGCGTTACCGGGACAATGAACACCGGGGAGCTGTTTTTT. Translating it yields CASSVTGTMNTGELFF. The rearrangement uses TRBV4-3 and TRBJ2-2, with a tentative D call TRBD1 (6 bases). The CDR3 contains 16 residues. Trimming cost V 5 bases and J 1 base, with 14 bases left between them. Germline values: CDR1 LGHNA, CDR2 YSLEER.

V and J are TRBV3-1 and TRBJ2-7, with D perhaps matching TRBD2 (5 bases). Germline V CDR1 and CDR2: LGHDT, YNNKEL (reference sequence). Trimming shortened V by 3 bases and J by 9 bases, and 12 bases separated the two germline ends. This CDR3 contains 12 residues. DNA for the CDR3: TGTGCCAGCAGCCATGAGGGAAGTTCGCAGTACGTC. This gives the protein CASSHEGSSQYV.

In this sample, this clonotype turned up a few times. The V call is TRBV18, the J call TRBJ2-7; no clear D gene. There are 14 residues in the CDR3. Trimming removed 0 bases from V and 2 bases from J, with 8 bases in between. Germline loops: CDR1 KGHSH, CDR2 LQKENI. CDR3 sequence reads: CASSPPAAPYEQYF. DNA for the CDR3: TGTGCCAGCTCACCACCGGCGGCGCCCTACGAGCAGTACTTC.

This clonotype has a count of ten or more. V gene TRBV6-5 combines with J gene TRBJ2-5; possibly TRBD1 or TRBD2 for D (7 bases each). The germline V gene has CDR1 MNHEY and CDR2 SVGAGI. V was trimmed by 5 bases and J by 3 bases, leaving 16 bases between them. CDR3 length: 15 amino acids. The CDR3 DNA sequence: TGTGCCAGCAGTGAGGGGGGGGACAGCAAAGAGACCCAGTACTTC. It specifies CASSEGGDSKETQYF.

V gene TRBV4-2 combines with J gene TRBJ1-2, with D possibly being TRBD1 (6 bases). Trimming left V 0 bases short and J 4 bases short, with 12 bases between. There are 15 residues in the CDR3. Germline V gene sequence: CDR1 LGHNA, CDR2 YNFKEQ. In DNA, the CDR3 is TGTGCCAGCAGCCAAGATTTGGACAGCTTCTATGGCTACACCTTC. Translated: CASSQDLDSFYGYTF.